This T cell receptor beta chain is drawn from a study of low-dose radiotherapy and immunotherapy resistance in tumors. As to time point: before trial treatment. Treatment combined nivolumab, ipilimumab, aspirin, low-dose cyclophosphamide and low-dose radiotherapy in a dose-escalation trial. First-strand cDNA used TRAV- and TRBV-specific primers, covering alpha and beta chains. The PCR that amplified TCRs ran for approximately 18 cycles, relying on a constant-region primer and a V-primer adapter. TCRdb analysed the reads with MiXCR anew, one entry per CDR3 protein. This sample has more than 70,000 distinct CDR3 sequences, with about a third found just once. This clonotype was observed at least ten times. This specimen consisted of PBMCs, obtained before treatment. The TCR originated in a female donor with ovarian cancer.

The CDR3 DNA is TGTGCCAGCATCCTATCTGCGGGCTACGAGCAGTACTTC. It codes for CASILSAGYEQYF. The chain employs TRBV6-2 or TRBV6-3 and TRBJ2-7; possible D gene TRBD2, 5 bases. Germline V gene data show CDR1 as MNHEY and CDR2 as SVGEGT. V lost 7 bases to trimming and J lost 3 bases, with 13 bases between them. CDR3 length: 13 residues.